The 13 T cell receptor beta chains presented below share a single source sample, sequenced in a study of blood T cell repertoires in COVID-19. This table comes from immunoSEQ multiplex PCR, and its TCRdb copy is limited to in-frame clones, with some not included. Among 90,000 to 130,000 clones listed, more than 65% were seen once. The sequenced sample was peripheral blood. These receptors were taken from a woman of 80 years or more with acute or convalescent COVID-19.

V usage is TRBV11-2 and J usage is TRBJ2-5, with D unresolved. The germline gives CDR1 SGHAT, CDR2 FQNNGV. V dropped 1 base and J dropped 5 bases, with 5 bases sitting between them. CDR3 length equals 12 residues. CDR3 residues: CASSLVEETQYF. CDR3 sequence (DNA): TGTGCCAGCAGCTTAGTAGAGGAGACCCAGTACTTC.

The sample holds one count of this clone. The chain is built from TRBV6-6 and TRBJ1-3; D is ambiguous. This CDR3 has 12 residues. The germline V and J ends were trimmed by 7 bases and 5 bases, with 9 bases remaining between them. Germline V gene sequence: CDR1 MNHNY, CDR2 SVGAGI (reference sequence). Written as DNA, the CDR3 is TGTGCCAGCATGTCCAGGCGAAACACCATATATTTT. As protein: CASMSRRNTIYF.

This clone was detected only once. The chain couples TRBV19 to TRBJ2-1, with 10 nucleotides matching TRBD2. Germline CDR1 LNHDA, CDR2 SQIVND (reference sequence). V dropped 4 bases and J dropped 4; count of bases not matched to a gene: 7. The CDR3 sequence is 16 residues long. CDR3 nucleotides: TGTGCCAGTAGTACCTCAGCGGGAGGGCTGTACAATGAGCAGTTCTTC. Residues: CASSTSAGGLYNEQFF.

V and J are TRBV7-9 and TRBJ1-5, with 10 bases that match TRBD1. Germline V gene lookup returns CDR1 SEHNR and CDR2 FQNEAQ (reference sequence). V was pared by 5 bases and J by 0 bases, with 13 bases of the junction left unmatched. The CDR3 totals 19 residues. CDR3 coding DNA: TGTGCCAGCAGCCCGGGACAGGGGAGAGATTCCCGTAGCAATCAGCCCCAGCATTTT. Translating it yields CASSPGQGRDSRSNQPQHF.

The chain is built from TRBV6-1 and TRBJ1-2; 7 bases fit TRBD1. Trimming took 0 bases from V and 3 from J; bases not matched to a gene: 4. Germline CDR1 is MNHNS and CDR2 is SASEGT. The CDR3 has 15 amino acids. In DNA, the CDR3 is TGTGCCAGCAGTGAAGCAACAGGGGAGCACTATGGCTACACCTTC. Amino acids: CASSEATGEHYGYTF.

The CDR3 loop is CASSLEGTGGTVNYGYTF. Here the CDR3 DNA reads TGCGCCAGCAGCTTGGAAGGTACAGGGGGAACCGTTAACTATGGCTACACCTTC. This chain uses TRBV5-1 with TRBJ1-2; TRBD1 aligns across 8 bases. The CDR3 has 18 amino acids. The V gene end was trimmed by 0 bases and the J gene end by 1 base; junction bases not matched to a gene: 11. Germline V gene lookup returns CDR1 SGHRS and CDR2 YFSETQ.

This sequence joins TRBV10-3 and TRBJ1-1; no reliable D call. The germline V and J ends were trimmed by 10 bases and 4 bases, with 16 bases remaining between them. The CDR3 length is 13 residues. The V gene's germline CDR1 is ENHRY and CDR2 SYGVKD. The CDR3, as DNA: TGTGCCACCAATTTTCGGGTCAGCACTGAAGCTTTCTTT. Translated, it gives CATNFRVSTEAFF.

The chain couples TRBV5-1 to TRBJ2-7; perhaps TRBD1 as D (6 bases). The CDR3 sequence is 17 residues long. V gave up 0 bases and J gave up 0 bases, with 16 bases separating them. The germline gives CDR1 SGHRS, CDR2 YFSETQ. CDR3 in amino acids: CASSLERRQVDSYEQYF. DNA of the CDR3: TGCGCCAGCAGCTTGGAAAGAAGACAGGTGGACTCCTACGAGCAGTACTTC.

The rearrangement joins TRBV19 to TRBJ1-2; D remains unclear. The CDR3 contains 13 residues. Trimming shortened V by 7 bases and J by 3 bases, and 12 bases separated the two germline ends. The V gene's germline CDR1 is LNHDA and CDR2 SQIVND (reference sequence). As DNA, the CDR3 is TGTGCCAGTAAACCACAGAACTACTATGGCTACACCTTC. This sequence encodes CASKPQNYYGYTF.

This clone was observed a single time. The chain combines TRBV14 with TRBJ2-1, with TRBD1 matching 9 bases. CDR3 size: 16 residues. The germline V gene has CDR1 SGHDN and CDR2 FVKESK. V was clipped by 6 bases and J by 4 bases; unmatched bases: 10. DNA for the CDR3: TGTGCCAGCAGAGACAGGGGGTCCTTGATGTACAATGAGCAGTTCTTC. Amino acids: CASRDRGSLMYNEQFF.

This rearrangement joins TRBV2 to TRBJ2-4, with D perhaps matching TRBD2 (6 bases). The length of the CDR3 is 16 residues. With 7 bases removed from V and 1 base from J, the gap between germline ends came to 17 bases. Germline V gene data show CDR1 as SNHLY and CDR2 as FYNNEI. The CDR3 is CASTPYPGEAKNIQYF. In DNA, the CDR3 is TGTGCCAGCACGCCCTACCCGGGAGAGGCCAAAAACATTCAGTACTTC.

This CDR3 is CAWRSGLAGGLGETQYF. CDR3 nucleotide sequence: TGTGCCTGGAGGTCGGGACTAGCGGGGGGGCTTGGTGAGACCCAGTACTTC. This chain connects TRBV30 to TRBJ2-5; 16 bases are shared with TRBD2. Germline assignment: CDR1 GTSNPN and CDR2 SVGIG (reference sequence). V shed 3 bases and J 5 bases; nucleotides not matched to a gene: 9. CDR3 length equals 17 residues.

This chain links TRBV5-1 with TRBJ2-1, with D uncertain. CDR1 and CDR2 (germline): SGHRS, YFSETQ. This CDR3 region has 14 residues. V shed 0 bases and J shed 2 bases, with 6 bases lying between them. The CDR3 protein is CASSLEQPYNEQFF. CDR3 sequence (DNA): TGCGCCAGCAGCTTGGAACAGCCCTACAATGAGCAGTTCTTC. Complete variable domain (other parts from reference TRBV5-1 and TRBJ2-1): KAGVTQTPRYLIKTRGQQVTLSCSPISGHRSVSWYQQTPGQGLQFLFEYFSETQRNKGNFPGRFSGRQFSNSRSEMNVSTLELGDSALYLCASSLEQPYNEQFFGPGTRLTVL.